This TCR beta chain originates from a study of control samples from healthy donors and cancer patients (TCRdb year 2020). Ends trimmed: V by 0 bases, J by 2 bases; bases unmatched to a gene: 5. For CDR1 and CDR2, the germline V gene lists SGHRS and YFSETQ. The CDR3 measures 16 amino acids from cysteine to phenylalanine. Here the CDR3 DNA is all that survives: 48 bases in frame from base 1. As regards this clone: Its target antigen remains unknown. Per-base quality was not reported, and no clone a single base away is much larger than it.

Library construction relied on the immunoSEQ multiplex PCR assay. The table comes from immuneACCESS by way of TCRdb, which keeps in-frame sequences with V and J called. Part of the clones is missing from these tables; in studies checked, under half for an unresolved V gene and the rest for unknown reasons. Recorded for this sample are about 120,000 clones; approximately 89% of them occurred a single time. The top ten constitute 3.4% of the sample. The receptor was derived from a man in his forties in good health. Material: blood. This chain joins TRBV5-1 to TRBJ2-5; a stretch of 9 junction bases matches TRBD2. The DNA sequence is TGCGCCAGCAGCTTGGATCCAGCGGGGGGTCAAGAGACCCAGTACTTC. Its protein is CASSLDPAGGQETQYF.